The clone carrying this T cell receptor beta chain was seen at least ten times. Regarding time point: sample taken at primary tumor resection. Unsorted whole RNA from tumor, nontumor lung or frozen PBMC underwent sequencing. The donor population consisted of more than 55 patients with untreated, early-stage non-small cell lung cancer. Unique molecular identifiers, one per molecule, were present on every TCR cDNA molecule. Each CDR3 protein gets one entry after TCRdb re-called the 5' RACE reads with MiXCR. The sample yields 45,000 to 55,000 distinct CDR3 sequences, roughly 5% seen once. V lost 3 bases and J lost 1, with 14 bases in between. Germline-derived CDR1 and CDR2 are MNHNS and SASEGT. The CDR3 runs 16 residues. The data originate from a study of spatial heterogeneity in lung cancer.

The sample here was PBMCs, taken at surgery. The chain recombines TRBV6-1 with TRBJ2-3, with D maybe TRBD2 (6 bases). This receptor was obtained from a male donor with early-stage non-small cell lung cancer. The CDR3 sequence: CASSDPGVIGTDTQYF. The DNA of the CDR3 is TGTGCCAGCAGTGACCCGGGAGTTATTGGCACAGATACGCAGTATTTT.